Shown below are 5 T cell receptor beta chains from a single sample sequenced in a study of identical twins. TCRdb re-called the 5' RACE reads with MiXCR, one entry per CDR3 protein. The table has 1.5 million or so distinct CDR3 sequences, around a third seen once. Sequences were obtained from cord blood. The receptors were gathered from a newborn girl in good health.

The chain employs TRBV7-9 and TRBJ2-7, with unresolved D. The CDR3 covers 14 residues. Germline CDR1 SEHNR, CDR2 FQNEAQ (reference sequence). The ends were cut back, 2 bases at V and 1 base at J, with 9 bases in the middle. The DNA of the CDR3 is TGTGCCAGCAGCTTACAGTCAGATTCCTACGAGCAGTACTTC. Residues: CASSLQSDSYEQYF.

This clonotype occurred once. V usage is TRBV24-1 and J usage is TRBJ2-1; TRBD1 is a possible D gene (6 bases). The V gene lost 3 bases and the J gene lost 2 bases, with 10 bases spanning the gap. Germline lookup yields CDR1 KGHDR and CDR2 SFDVKD. The CDR3 spans 15 residues. CDR3 nucleotide sequence: TGTGCCACCAGTGATGTCGGGACACCCTACAATGAGCAGTTCTTC. Protein: CATSDVGTPYNEQFF.

The chain links TRBV6-5 to TRBJ1-4; D is uncertain. Trimming took off 6 bases at V and 3 bases at J, with 11 bases between the two ends. This CDR3 is built from 14 residues. The V gene's germline CDR1 is MNHEY and CDR2 SVGAGI. The CDR3 loop reads CASSQAGPNEKLFF. CDR3 nucleotide sequence: TGTGCCAGCAGCCAGGCAGGACCTAATGAAAAACTGTTTTTT.

This clonotype was seen only a few times. The CDR3 loop reads CSARARLAFF. The CDR3, as DNA: TGCAGTGCTAGAGCAAGGCTAGCTTTCTTT. The genes are TRBV20-1 and TRBJ1-1, with D unclear. Germline CDR1 and CDR2: DFQATT and SNEGSKA (reference sequence). This CDR3 region has 10 residues. V was trimmed by 1 base and J by 10 bases, leaving 7 bases between them.

The CDR3 nucleotides read TGCGCCAGCAGCTTGGGCTCGGGACACAGTCCCCAGACCCAGTACTTC. This encodes CASSLGSGHSPQTQYF. The chain uses TRBV5-1 and TRBJ2-7; tentative D call: TRBD1 (6 bases). The end of the DNA fits TRBJ2-5 better, so the J call may be wrong. There are 16 residues in the CDR3. CDR1 and CDR2 (germline): SGHRS, YFSETQ.